These 22 T cell receptor beta chains were sequenced from one sample in a study of cytomegalovirus exposure and HLA in healthy donors listed by TCRdb under 2017. The library was prepared using the immunoSEQ multiplex PCR assay. The multiplex PCR relied on a mix of 60 forward primers for TCR Vbeta segments and 13 reverse primers for TCR Jbeta segments. Drawn from immuneACCESS, this table holds only the in-frame rearrangements with V and J called that TCRdb kept. Clones are partly lost; checked studies trace under half to an unresolved V gene and leave the rest unexplained. This sample lists about 190,000 clones; 70% to 90% were detected once. The ten largest clones capture around 0.3% of the sample. Material: PBMCs. The origin of the receptors is a woman aged 25 to 45 in good health and CMV-seronegative.

The chain combines TRBV11-3 with TRBJ2-1, with D possibly matching TRBD2 (5 bases). The germline CDR1 and CDR2 sequences are SGHNT and YENEEA. The CDR3 runs to 11 residues. Trimming shortened V by 8 bases and J by 8 bases, and 10 bases separated the two germline ends. Written as DNA, the CDR3 is TGTGCCAGCGAAGACGGGGATGAGCAGTTCTTC. This gives the protein CASEDGDEQFF. Variable domain in full (rest from reference TRBV11-3 and TRBJ2-1): EAGVVQSPRYKIIEKKQPVAFWCNPISGHNTLYWYLQNLGQGPELLIRYENEEAVDDSQLPKDRFSAERLKGVDSTLKIQPAELGDSAVYLCASEDGDEQFFGPGTRLTVL.

CDR3: CASSQDGGGAGELFF. CDR3 sequence (DNA): TGCGCCAGCAGCCAAGATGGGGGGGGAGCCGGGGAGCTGTTTTTT. The V and J genes are TRBV4-1 and TRBJ2-2, with 7 bases lining up with TRBD2. V shed 0 bases, J shed 6 bases, and the junction held 4 bases outside the gene matches. Germline V gives CDR1 MGHRA, CDR2 YSYEKL. The CDR3 totals 15 residues.

This chain connects TRBV18 to TRBJ2-3; 7 bases are a match to TRBD2. CDR3 length equals 13 residues. The junction had 3 bases not matched to a gene; V was cut back by 3 bases and J by 6 bases. CDR1 is KGHSH and CDR2 is LQKENI in the germline V gene. The CDR3 region has the DNA TGTGCCAGCTCACCCTCGCGGGGGGATACGCAGTATTTT. Translated: CASSPSRGDTQYF.

The chain links TRBV11-2 to TRBJ2-5, with 7 bases fitting TRBD2. The CDR3 length is 15 residues. From germline, CDR1 is SGHAT and CDR2 FQNNGV. Trimming took 5 bases from V and 2 from J; bases not matched to a gene: 8. The CDR3: CASSGRGVWQETQYF. The CDR3 DNA follows: TGTGCCAGCAGCGGCCGGGGGGTATGGCAAGAGACCCAGTACTTC.

This chain uses TRBV6-1 with TRBJ2-7, with D tentatively TRBD1 (5 bases). V was shortened by 3 bases and J by 3 bases, with 6 bases between the two germline ends. The CDR3 covers 12 residues. The germline V gene has CDR1 MNHNS and CDR2 SASEGT. DNA of the CDR3: TGTGCCAGCAGTGATCAGGGCTACGAGCAGTACTTC. Translating it yields CASSDQGYEQYF.

This clone appeared a single time. The chain is built from TRBV5-1 and TRBJ2-3; 7 nucleotides agree with TRBD2. CDR1 SGHRS and CDR2 YFSETQ come from the germline V gene. This CDR3 has 16 amino acids. With 0 bases clipped from V and 2 bases from J, the junction kept 6 bases outside the gene matches. CDR3 nucleotide sequence: TGCGCCAGCAGCTTGGATCGGGGGGATAACACAGATACGCAGTATTTT. It specifies CASSLDRGDNTDTQYF.

The rearrangement links TRBV9 to TRBJ2-6; 14 nucleotides match TRBD2. Germline assignment: CDR1 SGDLS and CDR2 YYNGEE. The CDR3 loop spans 20 amino acids. V shed 4 bases and J 2 bases; nucleotides not matched to a gene: 11. For the CDR3, the DNA is TGTGCCAGCAGCTTCCGCCGACCGGGACTAGCGGGAGCTGGGGCCAACGTCCTGACTTTC. Protein: CASSFRRPGLAGAGANVLTF. The full variable domain, with the rest looked up from reference TRBV9 and TRBJ2-6, is DSGVTQTPKHLITATGQRVTLRCSPRSGDLSVYWYQQSLDQGLQFLIQYYNGEERAKGNILERFSAQQFPDLHSELNLSSLELGDSALYFCASSFRRPGLAGAGANVLTFGAGSRLTVL.

V gene TRBV5-1 combines with J gene TRBJ2-1; TRBD2 matches at 11 bases. Germline V gives CDR1 SGHRS, CDR2 YFSETQ. The CDR3 spans 18 residues. With 4 bases clipped from V and 4 bases from J, the junction kept 13 bases outside the gene matches. Here the CDR3 reads CASSIGTSGAPRYNEQFF. The CDR3 bases are TGCGCCAGCAGCATTGGGACTAGCGGCGCTCCCCGGTACAATGAGCAGTTCTTC.

The V call is TRBV6-1, the J call TRBJ2-1; D unresolved. V lost 7 bases to trimming and J lost 7 bases, with 8 bases between them. This CDR3 comprises 11 residues. CDR1 MNHNS and CDR2 SASEGT come from the germline V gene. In DNA, the CDR3 is TGTGCCAGCACAACAGTGAATGAGCAGTTCTTC. The encoded protein is CASTTVNEQFF.

V gene TRBV7-3 combines with J gene TRBJ2-1, with 9 bases lining up with TRBD2. This CDR3 contains 13 residues. Germline CDR1 is SGHTA and CDR2 is FQGTGA. Trimming took 4 bases from V and 12 from J; bases not matched to a gene: 7. The CDR3 sequence: CASSSTSGSRQFF. The DNA for the CDR3 is TGTGCCAGCAGCTCCACTAGCGGGTCGAGGCAGTTCTTC.

V gene TRBV9 combines with J gene TRBJ2-1, with a weak D call TRBD1 (7 bases). The CDR3 has 13 amino acids. V shed 4 bases and J shed 7 bases, with 12 bases lying between them. Looked up from germline, CDR1 is SGDLS and CDR2 is YYNGEE. The CDR3 DNA reads TGTGCCAGCAGCCCCAGGGGGAGGAATGAGCAGTTCTTC. This gives the protein CASSPRGRNEQFF.

The genes are TRBV25-1 and TRBJ2-7; TRBD1 aligns across 7 bases. V dropped 2 bases and J dropped 2; count of bases not matched to a gene: 3. CDR3 length: 14 amino acids. Germline assignment: CDR1 MGHDK and CDR2 SYGVNS. The CDR3 sequence: CASSEDRATYEQYF. CDR3 DNA sequence: TGTGCCAGCAGTGAAGACAGGGCCACCTACGAGCAGTACTTC.

V and J are TRBV4-2 and TRBJ1-4; D unresolved. Trimming took 1 base from V and 5 from J, leaving 14 bases between them. Germline V gene data show CDR1 as LGHNA and CDR2 as YNFKEQ. This CDR3 region has 16 residues. The CDR3 DNA is TGTGCCAGCAGCCAAGTTTCGGGGAACCAAAATGAAAAACTGTTTTTT. It encodes CASSQVSGNQNEKLFF.

The V and J genes are TRBV28 and TRBJ1-5; D remains ambiguous. The V end lost 8 bases, the J end lost 6 bases, and 11 bases lay between the germline ends. The CDR3 length is 12 residues. Looked up from germline, CDR1 is MDHEN and CDR2 is SYDVKM. The CDR3 nucleotides are TGTGCCAGCTTCGGGGAGGGTCAGCCCCAGCATTTT. This gives the protein CASFGEGQPQHF.

The rearrangement links TRBV28 to TRBJ1-5; D is undetermined. Trimming removed 5 bases at V and 2 bases at J, with 13 bases between. Looked up from germline, CDR1 is MDHEN and CDR2 is SYDVKM. This CDR3 spans 15 amino acids. The CDR3 reads CASSVQMRGNQPQHF. Written as DNA, the CDR3 is TGTGCCAGCAGTGTCCAAATGAGGGGCAATCAGCCCCAGCATTTT.

J is TRBJ2-5 and V is TRBV28; 8 nucleotides line up with TRBD2. The germline CDR1 and CDR2 sequences are MDHEN and SYDVKM. The V gene end was trimmed by 3 bases and the J gene end by 4 bases; junction bases not matched to a gene: 16. The length of the CDR3 is 18 residues. CDR3 sequence reads: CASSFSVKWGSGRETQYF. CDR3 nucleotide sequence: TGTGCCAGCAGTTTTTCAGTTAAGTGGGGGAGCGGGAGAGAGACCCAGTACTTC.

This clone was recorded only once. The chain employs TRBV2 and TRBJ1-2; D gene unclear. This CDR3 has 11 amino acids. The germline gives CDR1 SNHLY, CDR2 FYNNEI. V was pared by 5 bases and J by 3 bases, with 4 bases between. In DNA, the CDR3 is TGTGCCAGCAGTCGGGACTATGGCTACACCTTC. This sequence encodes CASSRDYGYTF.

The chain links TRBV5-1 to TRBJ1-2; 8 nucleotides align to TRBD1. CDR3 length: 15 residues. J gave up 3 bases and V 4 bases, and 8 bases lay outside the gene matches. Germline V gives CDR1 SGHRS, CDR2 YFSETQ. Here the CDR3 reads CASSLYLTGDYGYTF. In DNA form, the CDR3 reads TGCGCCAGCAGCCTGTACCTGACAGGGGACTATGGCTACACCTTC.

As regards this clone: The sample has other DNA sequences that encode this CDR3 too. The chain combines TRBV15 with TRBJ2-5; no clear D. The ends were cut back, 4 bases at V and 6 bases at J, with 12 bases in the middle. The CDR3 covers 13 residues. The germline V gene encodes CDR1 LNHNV and CDR2 YYDKDF (reference sequence). The CDR3 coding sequence is TGTGCCACCAGCACGTCCTTATGGCAGACCCAGTACTTC. Its translation: CATSTSLWQTQYF.

The chain employs TRBV7-3 and TRBJ2-1; 7 bases fit TRBD2. The length of the CDR3 is 13 residues. CDR1 is SGHTA, CDR2 FQGTGA, per germline. Losses at the gene ends were 1 base for V and 9 bases for J; bases not matched to a gene: 3. The CDR3 nucleotides read TGTGCCAGCAGCTTAAGGGGGGGGGTTGAGCAGTTCTTC. Its translation is CASSLRGGVEQFF.

This chain joins TRBV5-6 and TRBJ2-7; maybe TRBD2 (5 bases). The CDR3 sequence is 14 residues long. The germline CDR1 and CDR2 sequences are SGHDT and YYEEEE. V was trimmed by 0 bases and J by 1 base, leaving 8 bases between them. CDR3 loop: CASSLEPGSYEQYF. The CDR3 nucleotides are TGTGCCAGCAGCTTGGAACCGGGATCCTACGAGCAGTACTTC.

The CDR3 is CATRDRDSYEQYF. DNA for the CDR3: TGTGCCACTCGGGACAGAGATTCCTACGAGCAGTACTTC. J is TRBJ2-7 and V is TRBV19, with 7 bases matching TRBD1. Germline V gene sequence: CDR1 LNHDA, CDR2 SQIVND (reference sequence). V dropped 10 bases and J dropped 1; count of bases not matched to a gene: 7. The CDR3 totals 13 residues.